Presented here are 17 T cell receptor beta chains from one specimen sequenced in a study of T cell clonality in common variable immunodeficiency. The protocol was immunoSEQ multiplex PCR, while the TCRdb copy is restricted to in-frame clones and leaves out a portion. The sample holds around 81,000 clones, and no clone turns up only once. The sample taken for sequencing was peripheral blood mononuclear cells. The receptors shown here come from a person aged 18-70 years in good health.

This clone was seen repeatedly, ten times or more. Read coverage stops 3 residues before the CDR3 terminus; the germline J gene supplies the remainder. The chain employs TRBV19 and TRBJ2-7, with D unclear. V lost 3 bases to trimming and J lost 3 bases, with 9 bases between them. Germline loops: CDR1 LNHDA, CDR2 SQIVND (reference sequence). There are 13 residues in the CDR3. This CDR3 is CASSISTNYEQYF. The covered CDR3 bases are TGTGCCAGTAGTATCTCTACTAACTACGAG.

This clone was seen many times. One end of the junction is discordant with germline, which a read error may explain. The CDR3 end is not reached by the read, which stops 3 residues before it; the germline J gene fills it in. The J gene is TRBJ2-1, the V gene TRBV4-2; D may be TRBD1 or TRBD2 (5 bases each). This CDR3 has 16 residues. CDR1 is LGHNA, CDR2 YNFKEQ, per germline. The covered CDR3 bases are TGCGCCAGCAGCCAAGAAGGGGAGTCCTCCTACAATGAG. Amino acid sequence: CASSQEGESSYNE. The whole CDR3 protein is CASSQEGESSYNEQFF.

This clone was observed at least ten times. The read terminates 3 residues before the CDR3 end, so the remaining end is supplied by the germline J gene. The genes are TRBV7-9 and TRBJ2-2; D remains unclear. Germline V gives CDR1 SEHNR, CDR2 FQNEAQ (reference sequence). The CDR3 spans 14 residues. V was clipped by 5 bases and J by 0 bases, with 7 bases between them. CDR3 protein: CASSERANTGELFF. CDR3 DNA (partial): TGTGCCAGCAGCGAACGCGCGAACACCGGGGAG. The whole variable domain, filled in from reference TRBV7-9 and TRBJ2-2, reads DTGVSQNPRHKITKRGQNVTFRCDPISEHNRLYWYRQTLGQGPEFLTYFQNEAQLEKSRLLSDRFSAERPKGSFSTLEIQRTEQGDSAMYLCASSERANTGELFFGEGSRLTVL.

This clone came up many times. Read data end 3 residues before the CDR3 end; the end is taken from the germline J gene. V and J are TRBV12-3 or TRBV12-4 and TRBJ1-2; TRBD1 matches 9 bases. The CDR3 contains 16 residues. Trimming at V came to 3 bases and at J to 3 bases, leaving 8 bases not matched to a gene. Partial CDR3 DNA: TGTGCCAGCAGTTTGGGGACAGGGCTTGTGTACTATGGC. Encoded protein: CASSLGTGLVYYG. The complete CDR3 sequence is CASSLGTGLVYYGYTF.

CDR3 protein: CASSSDSRGYTF. CDR3 DNA (partial): TGTGCCAGCAGTTCGGACAGTCGCGGC. The chain combines TRBV2 with TRBJ1-2; D is possibly TRBD1 (6 bases). The read gets to within 3 residues of the CDR3 end, and the germline J gene fills in the rest. Per germline, CDR1 SNHLY and CDR2 FYNNEI. CDR3 length equals 12 residues.

This clone showed up many times. CDR3 protein: CASSLGQFEAGYTF. CDR3 DNA, as far as it was read: TGTGCCAGCAGCTTAGGGCAGTTTGAGGCTGGC. The gene calls are TRBV11-2 and TRBJ1-2; D is ambiguous. Read sequence stops 3 residues before the CDR3 end, and the germline J gene provides the missing end. The CDR3 extends over 14 amino acids. Germline V gene lookup returns CDR1 SGHAT and CDR2 FQNNGV. With 1 base removed from V and 7 bases from J, the gap between germline ends came to 13 bases.

This clone was detected many times. The read is 3 residues too short to cover the CDR3 end, so that end is filled in from the germline J gene. The chain combines TRBV7-2 with TRBJ2-1; tentative D call: TRBD1 (6 bases). Germline CDR1 and CDR2: SGHTA and FQGNSA. The CDR3 spans 12 residues. The ends were cut back, 2 bases at V and 9 bases at J, with 8 bases in the middle. CDR3 DNA (partial): TGTGCCAGCAGCTTACAGGGGTTTGAG. This gives the protein CASSLQGFE. The full-length CDR3 reads as CASSLQGFEQFF.

This clone was counted ten times or more. A junction boundary mismatches the germline segment, possibly from a read error. The DNA read from the CDR3 is TGCGCCAGCAGCCAAGGACAGGGGGATTTTTCACCC. It yields the protein CASSQGQGDFSP. The entire CDR3 is CASSQGQGDFSPLHF. The rearrangement joins TRBV4-2 to TRBJ1-6; the match to TRBD1 covers 10 bases. The observed sequence ends 3 residues before the CDR3 terminus, with the missing tail filled in from the germline J gene. The germline gives CDR1 LGHNA, CDR2 YNFKEQ. There are 15 residues in the CDR3.

The table lists this clone with many counts. The CDR3 extends 3 residues past the end of the read, so its final part is completed from the germline J gene. The genes are TRBV2 and TRBJ2-2, with 8 positions matching TRBD2. The trim removed 10 bases at V and 1 base at J, leaving 8 bases unmatched. This CDR3 is built from 15 residues. Germline V gene data show CDR1 as SNHLY and CDR2 as FYNNEI. The CDR3 is CAISGGAENTGELFF. The sequenced CDR3 bases are TGTGCCATCTCGGGGGGGGCTGAGAACACCGGGGAG.

The table lists this clone with many counts. The CDR3 goes on 3 residues after the read ends, and that part is filled in from the germline J gene. The chain employs TRBV29-1 and TRBJ2-4, with 8 positions matching TRBD1. This CDR3 has 14 amino acids. The V gene end was trimmed by 6 bases and the J gene end by 6 bases; junction bases not matched to a gene: 10. The germline gives CDR1 SQVTM, CDR2 ANQGSEA. The CDR3 here is CSVAYRGIRNIQYF. Partial CDR3 DNA: TGCAGCGTCGCCTACAGGGGGATTAGAAACATT.

The table lists this clone with many counts. The CDR3 goes on 3 residues after the read ends, and that part is filled in from the germline J gene. V is TRBV18 and J is TRBJ1-3, with 9 bases lining up with TRBD1. V dropped 3 bases and J dropped 4; count of bases not matched to a gene: 7. The CDR3 length is 16 residues. Germline lookup yields CDR1 KGHSH and CDR2 LQKENI. CDR3 sequence reads: CASSPAGTGKGNTIYF. The sequenced CDR3 bases are TGTGCCAGCTCACCCGCCGGGACAGGGAAAGGAAACACC.

This clone was seen many times. The CDR3 extends 3 residues past the end of the read, so its final part is completed from the germline J gene. V is TRBV29-1 and J is TRBJ2-1, with 9 bases that match TRBD1. V shed 3 bases and J 7 bases; nucleotides not matched to a gene: 4. Germline values: CDR1 SQVTM, CDR2 ANQGSEA. The CDR3 is made up of 13 amino acids. The covered CDR3 bases are TGCAGCGTTGAGCAGACAGGGGGTAATGAG. Protein product: CSVEQTGGNE. The entire CDR3 is CSVEQTGGNEQFF.

This clone appeared many times. Coverage ceases 3 residues before the CDR3 finishes, and the germline J gene fills in the end. This chain links TRBV6-2 or TRBV6-3 with TRBJ2-1, with D possibly matching TRBD2 (7 bases). The CDR3 covers 14 residues. Trimming removed 6 bases at V and 9 bases at J, with 18 bases between. In germline, CDR1 is MNHEY, CDR2 SVGEGT. The CDR3: CASSFPGRGGEQFF. The sequenced CDR3 bases are TGTGCCAGCAGCTTCCCTGGGAGGGGGGGTGAG.

Many counts were recorded for this clone. The read terminates 3 residues ahead of where the CDR3 ends, so the germline J gene completes it. This rearrangement joins TRBV6-1 to TRBJ2-3; D is possibly TRBD2 (6 bases). Germline V gives CDR1 MNHNS, CDR2 SASEGT. There are 12 residues in the CDR3. CDR3 DNA, as far as it was read: TGTGCCAGCAGTGAACTTAGCGGCACG. Translated: CASSELSGT. Given in full, the CDR3 is CASSELSGTQYF.

This clone was observed at least ten times. The read terminates 3 residues before the CDR3 end, so the remaining end is supplied by the germline J gene. The chain couples TRBV6-2 or TRBV6-3 to TRBJ2-7, with D perhaps matching TRBD1 (5 bases). Germline loops: CDR1 MNHEY, CDR2 SVGEGT. The CDR3 extends over 15 amino acids. The ends were cut back, 0 bases at V and 4 bases at J, with 13 bases in the middle. The CDR3 is CASSYSGVTTYEQYF. CDR3 DNA (partial): TGTGCCAGCAGTTACTCAGGGGTTACCACTTACGAG.

This clone was found many times. The CDR3 extends 3 residues past the end of the read, so its final part is completed from the germline J gene. The chain uses TRBV5-4 and TRBJ2-1; TRBD2 might be the D (7 bases). The CDR3 has 14 residues. V was trimmed by 4 bases and J by 9 bases, leaving 17 bases between them. Germline lookup yields CDR1 SGHNT and CDR2 YYREEE (reference sequence). The sequenced CDR3 bases are TGTGCCAGCAGCCTAATGGGGGGGCAGGGTGAG. This codes for CASSLMGGQGE. The complete CDR3 sequence is CASSLMGGQGEQFF.

At least ten counts were recorded for this clone. CDR3 sequence: CASSKTEREQYF. The CDR3 bases that were read are TGTGCCAGCAGCAAGACAGAACGCGAG. The chain couples TRBV7-2 to TRBJ2-7; D is possibly TRBD1 (5 bases). The CDR3 end is not reached by the read, which stops 3 residues before it; the germline J gene fills it in. Trimming took off 5 bases at V and 6 bases at J, with 11 bases between the two ends. Looked up from germline, CDR1 is SGHTA and CDR2 is FQGNSA. This CDR3 comprises 12 residues. Drawing the rest from reference TRBV7-2 and TRBJ2-7, the complete variable domain is GAGVSQSPSNKVTEKGKDVELRCDPISGHTALYWYRQSLGQGLEFLIYFQGNSAPDKSGLPSDRFSAERTGGSVSTLTIQRTQQEDSAVYLCASSKTEREQYFGPGTRLTVT.